This section outlines one T cell receptor beta chain sequence together with its context. The antigen is not known. TCRdb recomputed calls from the 5' RACE reads with MiXCR, one row per CDR3 protein. This sample has about 890,000 distinct CDR3 sequences, with roughly 12% found just once. The V gene lost 4 bases and the J gene lost 4 bases, with 16 bases spanning the gap. The CDR3 is made up of 15 amino acids. The germline V gene encodes CDR1 ENHRY and CDR2 SYGVKD. This specimen comes from a study of identical twins. Study-wide points: The presence of invariant MAIT and iNKT cells could partly confound analyses of zero-insertion sequences. Alpha sequences that were out-of-frame and twin-shared showed an excess of low generation probability. Among beta out-of-frame sequences, excess sharing between twins appeared weaker.

The data were also submitted as part of a second study, on yellow fever vaccine responses in identical twins.

The sequencing input was PBMCs. The J gene is TRBJ2-5, the V gene TRBV10-3, with D possibly TRBD2 on 6 matching bases. This receptor was identified in a woman aged 18-30 years in good health. Here the CDR3 DNA reads TGTGCCATCAGTGCCGGCGAGTTCGGGGGAGAGACCCAGTACTTC. This encodes CAISAGEFGGETQYF.